This T cell receptor (beta chain) derives from a study of cytomegalovirus exposure and HLA in healthy donors. CDR3 length: 13 residues. Looked up from germline, CDR1 is SEHNR and CDR2 is FQNEAQ (reference sequence). The V gene lost 3 bases and the J gene lost 3 bases, with 8 bases spanning the gap. This clone was seen a single time. In the PCR, 60 Vbeta and 13 Jbeta primers were used. Repertoires were generated with immunoSEQ multiplex PCR, while TCRdb's copy carries only in-frame clones and drops some. The data show hundreds of thousands of clones, approximately 78% seen once. This receptor was taken from a boy aged 5-17 years in good health and CMV-seronegative. Specimen: PBMCs. The chain joins TRBV7-9 to TRBJ1-1; D remains unclear. CDR3 loop: CASSLGEYTEAFF. The CDR3 bases are TGTGCCAGCAGCTTGGGAGAGTACACTGAAGCTTTCTTT.